The clone carrying this T cell receptor (beta chain) was seen more than once but under ten times. Its specificity is unknown. TCRdb analysed the RT-PCR reads with MiXCR anew, one entry per CDR3 protein. The table shows a few hundred thousand distinct CDR3 sequences, with about a fifth occurring only once. Trimming at V came to 6 bases and at J to 2 bases, leaving 7 bases not matched to a gene. The CDR3 covers 15 residues. Germline V CDR1 and CDR2: DFQATT, SNEGSKA (reference sequence). These data belong to a study of response to subunit inactivated influenza vaccine. Findings and caveats of the study: The study's authors posited that every seasonal influenza vaccination enlists few new T cells.

The chain has TRBV20-1 and TRBJ2-1, with 10 bases lining up with TRBD2. The starting material was PBMCs from blood, obtained about 20 months after vaccination. This receptor was identified in a man aged 45 to 70 who received an inactivated influenza vaccine. CDR3 in amino acids: CSAIGLAAAYNEQFF. The CDR3 nucleotides read TGCAGTGCGATTGGACTAGCGGCGGCCTACAATGAGCAGTTCTTC.